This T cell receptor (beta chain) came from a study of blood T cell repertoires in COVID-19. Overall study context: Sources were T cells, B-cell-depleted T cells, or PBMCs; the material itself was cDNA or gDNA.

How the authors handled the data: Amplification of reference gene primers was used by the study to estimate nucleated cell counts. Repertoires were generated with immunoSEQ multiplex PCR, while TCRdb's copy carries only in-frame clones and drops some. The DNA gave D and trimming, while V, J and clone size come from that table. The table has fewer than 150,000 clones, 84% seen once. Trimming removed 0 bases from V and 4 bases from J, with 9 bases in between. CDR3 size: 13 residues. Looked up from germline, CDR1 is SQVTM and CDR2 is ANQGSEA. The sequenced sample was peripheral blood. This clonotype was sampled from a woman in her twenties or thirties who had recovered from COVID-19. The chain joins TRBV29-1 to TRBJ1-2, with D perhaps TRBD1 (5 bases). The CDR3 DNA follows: TGCAGCGTTGAAGATCAAACAGGCTATGGCTACACCTTC. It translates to CSVEDQTGYGYTF.